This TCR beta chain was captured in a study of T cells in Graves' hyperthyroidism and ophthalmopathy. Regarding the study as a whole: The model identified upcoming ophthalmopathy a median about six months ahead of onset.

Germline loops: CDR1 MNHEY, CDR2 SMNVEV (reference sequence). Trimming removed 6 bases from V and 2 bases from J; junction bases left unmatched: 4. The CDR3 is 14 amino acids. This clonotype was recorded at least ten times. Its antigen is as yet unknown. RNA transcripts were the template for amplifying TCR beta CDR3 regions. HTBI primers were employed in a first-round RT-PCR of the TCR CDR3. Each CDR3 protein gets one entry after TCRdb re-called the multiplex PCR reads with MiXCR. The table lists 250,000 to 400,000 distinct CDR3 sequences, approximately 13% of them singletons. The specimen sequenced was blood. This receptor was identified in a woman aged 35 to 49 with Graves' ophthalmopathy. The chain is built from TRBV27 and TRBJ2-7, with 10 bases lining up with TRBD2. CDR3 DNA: TGTGCCAGCAGAGCGGGAGGGAACACCTACGAGCAGTACTTC. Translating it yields CASRAGGNTYEQYF.